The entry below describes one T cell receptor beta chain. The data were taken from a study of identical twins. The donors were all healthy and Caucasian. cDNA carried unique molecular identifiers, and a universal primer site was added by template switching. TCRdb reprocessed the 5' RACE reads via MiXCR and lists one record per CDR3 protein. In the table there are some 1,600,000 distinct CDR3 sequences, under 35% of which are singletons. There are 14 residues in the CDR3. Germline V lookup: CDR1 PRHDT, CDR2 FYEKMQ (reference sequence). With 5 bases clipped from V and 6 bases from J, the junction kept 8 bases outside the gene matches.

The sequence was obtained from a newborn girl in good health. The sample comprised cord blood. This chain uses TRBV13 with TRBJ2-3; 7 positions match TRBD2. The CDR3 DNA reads TGTGCCAGCAGCCCCGGGCGGGAGTTGGATACGCAGTATTTT. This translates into CASSPGRELDTQYF. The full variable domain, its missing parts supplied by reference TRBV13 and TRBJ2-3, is AAGVIQSPRHLIKEKRETATLKCYPIPRHDTVYWYQQGPGQDPQFLISFYEKMQSDKGSIPDRFSAQQFSDYHSELNMSSLELGDSALYFCASSPGRELDTQYFGPGTRLTVL.